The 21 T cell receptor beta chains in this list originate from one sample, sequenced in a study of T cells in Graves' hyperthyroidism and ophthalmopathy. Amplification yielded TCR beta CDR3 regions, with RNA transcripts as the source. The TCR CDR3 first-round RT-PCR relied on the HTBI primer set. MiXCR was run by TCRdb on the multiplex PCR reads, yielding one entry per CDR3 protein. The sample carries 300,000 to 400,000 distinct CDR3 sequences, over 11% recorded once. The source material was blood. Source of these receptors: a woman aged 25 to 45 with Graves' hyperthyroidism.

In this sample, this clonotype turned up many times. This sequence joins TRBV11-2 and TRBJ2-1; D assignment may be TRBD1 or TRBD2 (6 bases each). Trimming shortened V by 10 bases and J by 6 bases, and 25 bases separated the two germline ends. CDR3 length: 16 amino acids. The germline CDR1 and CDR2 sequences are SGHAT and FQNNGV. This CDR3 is CATEPGAWGSSNEQFF. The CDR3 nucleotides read TGTGCCACCGAACCGGGGGCGTGGGGCTCTTCCAATGAGCAGTTCTTC.

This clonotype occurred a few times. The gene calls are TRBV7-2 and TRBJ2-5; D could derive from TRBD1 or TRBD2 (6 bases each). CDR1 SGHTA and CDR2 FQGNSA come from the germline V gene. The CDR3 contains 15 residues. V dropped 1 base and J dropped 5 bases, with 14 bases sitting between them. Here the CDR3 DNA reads TGTGCCAGCAGCTTAGGGGGGGCGCGTTCGGAGACCCAGTACTTC. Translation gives CASSLGGARSETQYF.

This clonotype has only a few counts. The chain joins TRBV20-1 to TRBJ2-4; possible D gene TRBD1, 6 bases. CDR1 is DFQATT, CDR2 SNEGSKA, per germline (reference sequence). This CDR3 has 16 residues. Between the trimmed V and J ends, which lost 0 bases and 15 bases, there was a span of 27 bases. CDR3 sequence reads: CSARDPRGLAQGVRYF. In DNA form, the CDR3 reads TGCAGTGCTAGAGATCCCAGGGGTTTGGCACAGGGCGTTCGGTACTTC.

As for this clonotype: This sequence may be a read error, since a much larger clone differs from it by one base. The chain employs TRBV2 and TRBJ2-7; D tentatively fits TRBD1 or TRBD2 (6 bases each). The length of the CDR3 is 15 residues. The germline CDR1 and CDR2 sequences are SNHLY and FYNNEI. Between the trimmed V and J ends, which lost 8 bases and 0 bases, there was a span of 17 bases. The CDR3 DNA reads TGTGCCAGCGGTGGCGACGGGGGCCTCTCCTACGAGCAGTACTTC. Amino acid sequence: CASGGDGGLSYEQYF.

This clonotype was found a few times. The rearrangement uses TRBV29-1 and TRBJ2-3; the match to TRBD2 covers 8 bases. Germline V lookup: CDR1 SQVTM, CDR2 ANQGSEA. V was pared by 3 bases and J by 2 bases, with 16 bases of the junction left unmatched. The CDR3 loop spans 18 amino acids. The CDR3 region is CSVDGGNIPGGATDTQYF. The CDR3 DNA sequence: TGCAGCGTTGATGGGGGTAACATCCCGGGGGGGGCCACAGATACGCAGTATTTT.

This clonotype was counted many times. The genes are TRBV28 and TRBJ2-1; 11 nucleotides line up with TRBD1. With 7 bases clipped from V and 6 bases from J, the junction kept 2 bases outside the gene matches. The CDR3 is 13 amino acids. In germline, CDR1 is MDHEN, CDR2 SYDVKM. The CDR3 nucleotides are TGTGCCAGCAAGGGGACAGGGGGCAATGAGCAGTTCTTC. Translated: CASKGTGGNEQFF.

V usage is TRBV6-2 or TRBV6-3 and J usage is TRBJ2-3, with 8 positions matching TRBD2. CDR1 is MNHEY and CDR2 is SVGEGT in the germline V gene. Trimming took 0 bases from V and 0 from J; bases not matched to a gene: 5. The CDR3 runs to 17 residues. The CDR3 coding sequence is TGTGCCAGCAGTTACTCGATAGCGGGAACGAGCACAGATACGCAGTATTTT. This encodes CASSYSIAGTSTDTQYF.

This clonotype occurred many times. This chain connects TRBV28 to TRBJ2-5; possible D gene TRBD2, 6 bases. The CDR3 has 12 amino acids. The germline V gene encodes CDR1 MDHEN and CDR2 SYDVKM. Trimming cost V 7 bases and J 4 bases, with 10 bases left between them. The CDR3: CASIGGVETQYF. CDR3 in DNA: TGTGCCAGCATCGGAGGGGTAGAGACCCAGTACTTC.

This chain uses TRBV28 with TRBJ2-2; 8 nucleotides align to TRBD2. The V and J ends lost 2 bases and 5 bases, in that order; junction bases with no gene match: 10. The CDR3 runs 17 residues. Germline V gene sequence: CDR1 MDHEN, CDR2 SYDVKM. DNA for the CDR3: TGTGCCAGCAGTTTAATGGGATCGGGAGGGAGGACCGGGGAGCTGTTTTTT. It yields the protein CASSLMGSGGRTGELFF.

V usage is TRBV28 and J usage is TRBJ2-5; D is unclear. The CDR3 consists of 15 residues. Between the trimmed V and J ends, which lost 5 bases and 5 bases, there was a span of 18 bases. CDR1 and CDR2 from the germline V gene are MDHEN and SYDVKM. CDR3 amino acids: CASSPPIAERETQYF. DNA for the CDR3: TGTGCCAGCAGTCCACCCATAGCAGAACGGGAGACCCAGTACTTC.

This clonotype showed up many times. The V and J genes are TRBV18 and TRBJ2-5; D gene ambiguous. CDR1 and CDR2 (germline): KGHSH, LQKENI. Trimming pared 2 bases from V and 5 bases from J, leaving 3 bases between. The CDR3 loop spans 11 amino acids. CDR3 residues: CASSPMETQYF. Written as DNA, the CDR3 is TGTGCCAGCTCACCAATGGAGACCCAGTACTTC.

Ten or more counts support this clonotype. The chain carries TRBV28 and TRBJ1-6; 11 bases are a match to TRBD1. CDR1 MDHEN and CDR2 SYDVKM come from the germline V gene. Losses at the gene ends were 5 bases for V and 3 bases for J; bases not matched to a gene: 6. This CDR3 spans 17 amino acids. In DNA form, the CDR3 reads TGTGCCAGCAGTGACGCGGGGACAGGGGGCTATAATTCACCCCTCCACTTT. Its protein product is CASSDAGTGGYNSPLHF.

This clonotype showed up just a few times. CDR3 nucleotide sequence: TGCAGCGTTATAGAGGCCAAAAACATTCAGTACTTC. It is translated as CSVIEAKNIQYF. This sequence joins TRBV29-1 and TRBJ2-4; D not certain. V was clipped by 5 bases and J by 1 base, with 6 bases between them. Germline CDR1 is SQVTM and CDR2 is ANQGSEA. The CDR3 extends over 12 amino acids. The full variable domain, in which reference TRBV29-1 and TRBJ2-4 provide the parts outside the CDR3, is SAVISQKPSRDICQRGTSLTIQCQVDSQVTMMFWYRQQPGQSLTLIATANQGSEATYESGFVIDKFPISRPNLTFSTLTVSNMSPEDSSIYLCSVIEAKNIQYFGAGTRLSVL.

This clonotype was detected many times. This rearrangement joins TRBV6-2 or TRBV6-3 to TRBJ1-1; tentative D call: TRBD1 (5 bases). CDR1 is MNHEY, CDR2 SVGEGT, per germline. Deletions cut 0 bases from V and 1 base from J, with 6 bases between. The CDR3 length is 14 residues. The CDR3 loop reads CASSYSTANTEAFF. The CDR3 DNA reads TGTGCCAGCAGTTACTCGACAGCGAACACTGAAGCTTTCTTT.

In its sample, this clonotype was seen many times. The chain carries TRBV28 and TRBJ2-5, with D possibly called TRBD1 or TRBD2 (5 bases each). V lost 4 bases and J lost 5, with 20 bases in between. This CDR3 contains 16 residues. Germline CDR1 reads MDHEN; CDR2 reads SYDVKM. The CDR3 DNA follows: TGTGCCAGCAGTTCCGCGGGCGAAGGGGCTGTGGAGACCCAGTACTTC. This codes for CASSSAGEGAVETQYF.

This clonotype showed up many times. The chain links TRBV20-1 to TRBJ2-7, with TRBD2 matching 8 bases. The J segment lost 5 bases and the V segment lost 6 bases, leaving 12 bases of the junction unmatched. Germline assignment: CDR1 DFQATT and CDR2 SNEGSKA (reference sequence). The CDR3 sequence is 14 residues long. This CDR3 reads CSALAGRAYDEQYF. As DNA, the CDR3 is TGCAGTGCGCTGGCCGGGAGGGCGTACGACGAGCAGTACTTC.

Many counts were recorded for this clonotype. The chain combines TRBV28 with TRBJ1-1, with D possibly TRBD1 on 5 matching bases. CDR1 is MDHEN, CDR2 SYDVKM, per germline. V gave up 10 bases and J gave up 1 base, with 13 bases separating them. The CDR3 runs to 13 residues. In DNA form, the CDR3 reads TGTGCCACCCTCTCAACAGGGAACACTGAAGCTTTCTTT. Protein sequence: CATLSTGNTEAFF.

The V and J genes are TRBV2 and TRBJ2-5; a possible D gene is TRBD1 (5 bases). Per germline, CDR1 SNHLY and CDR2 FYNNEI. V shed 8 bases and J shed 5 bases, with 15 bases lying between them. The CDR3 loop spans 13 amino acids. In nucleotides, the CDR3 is TGTGCCAGCCTCAGGGTGGGTTCGGAGACCCAGTACTTC. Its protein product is CASLRVGSETQYF.

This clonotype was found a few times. DNA for the CDR3: TGCAGTGCTAGAGCTGGCCGAGTATACGGATCGCAGTACTTC. Its protein is CSARAGRVYGSQYF. This chain uses TRBV20-1 with TRBJ2-7; no reliable D call. Germline V CDR1 and CDR2: DFQATT, SNEGSKA (reference sequence). V lost 1 base and J lost 9, with 19 bases in between. The CDR3 has 14 amino acids.

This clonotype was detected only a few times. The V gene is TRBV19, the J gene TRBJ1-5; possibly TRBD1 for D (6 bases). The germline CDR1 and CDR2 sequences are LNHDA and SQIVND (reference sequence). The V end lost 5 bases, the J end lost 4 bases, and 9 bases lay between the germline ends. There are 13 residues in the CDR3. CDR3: CASSYDRNQPQHF. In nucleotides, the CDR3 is TGTGCCAGTAGTTATGACAGGAATCAGCCCCAGCATTTT.

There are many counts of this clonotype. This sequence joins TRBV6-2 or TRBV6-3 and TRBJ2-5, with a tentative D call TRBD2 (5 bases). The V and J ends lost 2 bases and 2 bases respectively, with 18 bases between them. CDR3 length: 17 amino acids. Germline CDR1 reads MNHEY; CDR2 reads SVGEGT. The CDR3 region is CASSYLQARRGQETQYF. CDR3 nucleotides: TGTGCCAGCAGTTACCTCCAGGCCAGGAGAGGGCAAGAGACCCAGTACTTC.